This T cell receptor (beta chain) was obtained from a study of T cells in localized non-small cell lung cancer. Findings and limits, study-wide: A median of about 60 of the top 100 tumor clones appeared in adjacent lung, which was paired and uninvolved.

This clone was seen once. The antigen is undetermined. There are 16 residues in the CDR3. With 7 bases removed from V and 1 base from J, the gap between germline ends came to 19 bases. Germline V lookup: CDR1 SNHLY, CDR2 FYNNEI. Profiled with immunoSEQ multiplex PCR; TCRdb holds only in-frame clones, not every one. The table records fewer than 75,000 clones, approximately 84% of them present only once. This TCR came from a female donor at least 60 years old with stage I lung adenocarcinoma. The chain has TRBV2 and TRBJ1-1; D unresolved. The input for sequencing was peripheral blood, taken before any cancer treatment. The CDR3 spells CASILTPLSGNTEAFF. In DNA form, the CDR3 reads TGTGCCAGCATCCTCACACCGCTTTCGGGGAACACTGAAGCTTTCTTT.